The source of this T cell receptor (beta chain) is a study of blood T cell repertoires in COVID-19. About the study: Some COVID-19 samples were acute and others convalescent; all came from the United States, Italy and Spain. The analysed material was cDNA or gDNA that came from T cells, B-cell-depleted T cells, or PBMCs.

With V trimmed by 2 bases and J by 2 bases, 5 bases remained unmatched. Germline-derived CDR1 and CDR2 are SGHNT and YYREEE (reference sequence). This CDR3 region has 16 residues. Original processing notes: Reference gene primer amplification gave nucleated cell count estimates. TCRdb's copy holds only in-frame clones and misses some; the assay was immunoSEQ multiplex PCR. Clonal size and the V and J genes are those of that table, whereas D and trimming came from the DNA. The sample consists of 150,000 or so clones, about 91% of them appearing once. V usage is TRBV5-4 and J usage is TRBJ1-3; the match to TRBD1 covers 9 bases. This TCR derives from a man aged 45 to 65 with acute or convalescent COVID-19. Material: peripheral blood. CDR3 region: CASSFFNRGPGNTIYF. The CDR3, as DNA: TGTGCCAGCAGCTTCTTCAACAGGGGGCCTGGAAACACCATATATTTT.